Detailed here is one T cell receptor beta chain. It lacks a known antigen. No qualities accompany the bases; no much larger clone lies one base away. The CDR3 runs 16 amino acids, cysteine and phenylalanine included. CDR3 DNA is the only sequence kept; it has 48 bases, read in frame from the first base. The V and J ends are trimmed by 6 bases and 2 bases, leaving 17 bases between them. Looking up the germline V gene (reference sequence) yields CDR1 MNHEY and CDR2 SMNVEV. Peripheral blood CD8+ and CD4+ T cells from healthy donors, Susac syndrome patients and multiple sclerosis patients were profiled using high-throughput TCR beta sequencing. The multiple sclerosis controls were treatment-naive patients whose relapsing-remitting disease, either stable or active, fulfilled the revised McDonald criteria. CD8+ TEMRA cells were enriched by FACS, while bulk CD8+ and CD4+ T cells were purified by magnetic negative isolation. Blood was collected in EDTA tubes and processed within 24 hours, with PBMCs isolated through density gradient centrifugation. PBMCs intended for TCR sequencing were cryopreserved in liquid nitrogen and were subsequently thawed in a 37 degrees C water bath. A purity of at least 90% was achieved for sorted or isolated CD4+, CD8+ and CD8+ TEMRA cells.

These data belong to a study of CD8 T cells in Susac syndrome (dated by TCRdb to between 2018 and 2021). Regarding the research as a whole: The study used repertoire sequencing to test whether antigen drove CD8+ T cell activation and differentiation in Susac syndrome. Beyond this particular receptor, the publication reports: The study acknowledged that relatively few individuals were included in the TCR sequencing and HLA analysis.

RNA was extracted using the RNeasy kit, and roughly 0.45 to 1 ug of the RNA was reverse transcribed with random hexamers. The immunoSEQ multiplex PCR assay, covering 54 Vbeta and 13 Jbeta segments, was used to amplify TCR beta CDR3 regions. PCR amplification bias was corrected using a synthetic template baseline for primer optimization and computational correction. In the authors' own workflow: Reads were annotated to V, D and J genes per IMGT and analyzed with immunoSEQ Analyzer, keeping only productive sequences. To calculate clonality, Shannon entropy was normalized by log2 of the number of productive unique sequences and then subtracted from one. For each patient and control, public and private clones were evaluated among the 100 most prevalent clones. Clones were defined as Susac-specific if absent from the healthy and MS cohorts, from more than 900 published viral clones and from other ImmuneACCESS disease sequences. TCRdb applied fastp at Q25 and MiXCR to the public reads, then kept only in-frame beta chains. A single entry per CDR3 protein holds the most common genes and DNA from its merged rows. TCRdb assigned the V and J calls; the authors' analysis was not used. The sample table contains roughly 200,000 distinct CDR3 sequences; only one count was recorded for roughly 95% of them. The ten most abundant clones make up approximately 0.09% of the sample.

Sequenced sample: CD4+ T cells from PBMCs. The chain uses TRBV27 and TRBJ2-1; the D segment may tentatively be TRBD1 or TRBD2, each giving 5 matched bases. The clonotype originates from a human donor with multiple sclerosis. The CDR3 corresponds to CASSQPRGFTYNEQFF. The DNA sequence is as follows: TGTGCCAGCAGCCAACCGAGGGGCTTCACCTACAATGAGCAGTTCTTC.